This is a list of T cell receptor beta chains from one sample in a study of T cells in Graves' hyperthyroidism and ophthalmopathy. Each CDR3 protein is one row after TCRdb ran MiXCR on the multiplex PCR reads. The sample comprises 600,000 or so distinct CDR3 sequences, about 14% of which are singletons, and 7% to 9% rests with the top ten. The material sequenced was blood. The receptor set was obtained from a woman aged 18-29 years with Graves' ophthalmopathy. Each CDR3 is given with its conserved first and last residue. A D gene is named only where the DNA matches it firmly. Size is stated for part of the rows, as once, few or many counts, or as a class when the clone is expanded.

>many|TRBV2|TRBJ1-6|TRBD1
TGTGCCAGGGGACAGGGCGGTTCACCCCTCCACTTT
CARGQGGSPLHF
>few|TRBV30|TRBJ2-2|NA
TGTGCCTGGAGTGTCGGGGGGACAGTGCGTCCCGGGGAGCTGTTTTTT
CAWSVGGTVRPGELFF
>NA|TRBV19|TRBJ2-5|NA
TGTGCCAGTAGTATCCCCGTGGGGGCCGAAAAGACCCAGTACTTC
CASSIPVGAEKTQYF
>many|TRBV9|TRBJ2-7|TRBD1
TGTGCCAGCAGCCCTCGGGACAGGGGGCCCAAGGCCTACGAGCAGTACTTC
CASSPRDRGPKAYEQYF
>few|TRBV29-1|TRBJ1-1|NA
TGCAGCGTTGAGAGGATGAACACTGAAGCTTTCTTT
CSVERMNTEAFF
>many|TRBV18|TRBJ1-1|NA
TGTGCCAGCTCACCATATCCCGGTGAAGCTTTCTTT
CASSPYPGEAFF
>NA|TRBV12-3/TRBV12-4|TRBJ2-1|NA
TGTGCCAGCAGTCCTGGACGGATCTACGAGCAGTTCTTC
CASSPGRIYEQFF
>many|TRBV6-2/TRBV6-3|TRBJ2-2|NA
TGTGCCAGCAGTTACGTCTCAGGCGGGGAGCTGTTTTTT
CASSYVSGGELFF
>many|TRBV10-3|TRBJ2-5|TRBD2
TGTGCCATCAAGATAGGGCGGGAGGGCCAAGAGACCCAGTACTTC
CAIKIGREGQETQYF
>many|TRBV15|TRBJ1-4|NA
TGTGCCACCAGCAGAGAAAGCGGACCAACTAATGAAAAACTGTTTTTT
CATSRESGPTNEKLFF
>NA|TRBV7-9|TRBJ2-2|NA
TGTGCCAGCAGCTCTATTGGCGGGGAGCTGTTTTTT
CASSSIGGELFF
>NA|TRBV4-3|TRBJ1-6|NA
TGCGCCAGCAGCCAAGTGATAGGTCAGAATTCACCCCTCCACTTT
CASSQVIGQNSPLHF
>many|TRBV28|TRBJ2-1|NA
TGTGCCAGCAGACAGGGTTACAATGAGCAGTTCTTC
CASRQGYNEQFF
>many|TRBV29-1|TRBJ2-7|TRBD1
TGCAGCGTCGAGGACAGGCTCTACGAGCAGTACTTC
CSVEDRLYEQYF
>many|TRBV20-1|TRBJ2-5|TRBD1
TGCAGTGCTAGAGGTCGTAGGGGGCCATGGGAGACCCAGTACTTC
CSARGRRGPWETQYF
>NA|TRBV20-1|TRBJ2-7|TRBD2
TGCAGTGCAACCGGGACTAGCGGTTACTCCTACGAGCAGTACTTC
CSATGTSGYSYEQYF
>many|TRBV6-1|TRBJ2-1|NA
TGTGCCAGCAAGACTGCCCCTAGGAACAATGAGCAGTTCTTC
CASKTAPRNNEQFF
>many|TRBV5-6|TRBJ2-7|NA
TGTGCCAGCAGCTTCCGGCCAGGCAAGGGCGAGCAGTACTTC
CASSFRPGKGEQYF
>many|TRBV7-9|TRBJ2-1|NA
TGTGCCAGCAGCTTAGCCCCTAGGTACAATGAGCAGTTCTTC
CASSLAPRYNEQFF
>NA|TRBV29-1|TRBJ1-1|NA
TGCAGCGTTGAAGTCTCCATGAACACTGAAGCTTTCTTT
CSVEVSMNTEAFF
>NA|TRBV27|TRBJ1-2|NA
TGTGCCAGCAAGGGGGGGGTTGGCAAGTATGGCTACACCTTC
CASKGGVGKYGYTF
>many|TRBV6-1|TRBJ1-1|TRBD1
TGTGCCAGCACGGGAGGGGGCTTGGGGACTGAAGCTTTCTTT
CASTGGGLGTEAFF
>many|TRBV11-2|TRBJ1-5|NA
TGTGCCAGCAGCCCGCAAGGGGGACTAATGGGCAATCAGCCCCAGCATTTT
CASSPQGGLMGNQPQHF
>NA|TRBV13|TRBJ2-7|TRBD2
TGTGCCAGCAGCTTAGCACCTAGCGGCCCCTACGAGCAGTACTTC
CASSLAPSGPYEQYF
>NA|TRBV6-1|TRBJ2-1|NA
TGTGCCAGCAGCCGTCAGGGAGTCGATGAGCAGTTCTTC
CASSRQGVDEQFF
>NA|TRBV12-3/TRBV12-4|TRBJ2-7|NA
TGTGCCAGCAGTTTAGTTAACACGGGGATAGGAGAGCAGTACTTC
CASSLVNTGIGEQYF
>NA|TRBV19|TRBJ2-2|TRBD1
TGTGCCAGTAAGGGACAGGGGGTCACCGGGGAGCTGTTTTTT
CASKGQGVTGELFF
>many|TRBV7-2|TRBJ2-3|NA
TGTGCCAGCAGCCCATCGACGGACGACACAGATACGCAGTATTTT
CASSPSTDDTDTQYF
>many|TRBV18|TRBJ2-1|NA
TGTGCCAGCTCACCACCGAACGGGGTAAGGGATGAGCAGTTCTTC
CASSPPNGVRDEQFF
>many|TRBV25-1|TRBJ1-5|TRBD1
TGTGCCAGCACCCAGGGGAGACAGGGGGCTCATGGCAATCAGCCCCAGCATTTT
CASTQGRQGAHGNQPQHF
>NA|TRBV9|TRBJ1-3|NA
TGTGCCAGCAGCGGGCCCCAGGGATGGGTCCAAAACACCATATATTTT
CASSGPQGWVQNTIYF
>many|TRBV20-1|TRBJ1-1|NA
TGCAGTGCTAGCCCGACCATCCATCAGAACACTGAAGCTTTCTTT
CSASPTIHQNTEAFF
>many|TRBV27|TRBJ1-5|NA
TGTGCCAGCAGTCCGTACCCGGGACAAGGGGGTAATCAGCCCCAGCATTTT
CASSPYPGQGGNQPQHF
>few|TRBV9|TRBJ2-1|NA
TGTGCCAGCAGCACGCAGGGTAGTCTCTACAATGAGCAGTTCTTC
CASSTQGSLYNEQFF
>NA|TRBV2|TRBJ1-5|TRBD1
TGTGCCAGCAAGGACAGGTCGATTCAGCCCCAGCATTTT
CASKDRSIQPQHF
>many|TRBV10-3|TRBJ1-5|TRBD1
TGTGCCATCAGTGGACAGGGCACTAGCAATCAGCCCCAGCATTTT
CAISGQGTSNQPQHF
>NA|TRBV27|TRBJ2-3|NA
TGTGCCAGCAGTTTGGGTAGGAAGAAGTATTTT
CASSLGRKKYF
>few|TRBV7-9|TRBJ2-2|NA
TGTGCCAGCAGCACCCCTCCCACCGGGGAGCTGTTTTTT
CASSTPPTGELFF
>many|TRBV28|TRBJ1-4|NA
TGTGCCAGCAGTTTAGCCGGGGCTTACGAAAAACTGTTTTTT
CASSLAGAYEKLFF
>NA|TRBV10-3|TRBJ1-4|NA
TGTGCCATCAGTGAGTCGATCGGGGACGGTGAAAAACTGTTTTTT
CAISESIGDGEKLFF
>many|TRBV11-1|TRBJ2-3|NA
TGTGCCAGCAGGGACATGGAAAGCACAGATACGCAGTATTTT
CASRDMESTDTQYF
>many|TRBV11-2|TRBJ2-7|NA
TGTGCCAGCAGCCCCGGCGCTGGCTCCCCGGGAGAGCAGTACTTC
CASSPGAGSPGEQYF
>many|TRBV12-3/TRBV12-4|TRBJ2-2|TRBD2
TGTGCCAGCAGTTTCCGGACTAGCGGGAGGGACACCGGGGAGCTGTTTTTT
CASSFRTSGRDTGELFF
>many|TRBV6-1|TRBJ2-5|TRBD2
TGTGCCAGCATTAAGGCTTCTAGCGGGAGTGTTGAGACCCAGTACTTC
CASIKASSGSVETQYF
>NA|TRBV7-9|TRBJ2-7|NA
TGTGCCAGCAGTTTCCCGGTAGGGGGTGGCTCCTACGAGCAGTACTTC
CASSFPVGGGSYEQYF
>many|TRBV27|TRBJ2-7|TRBD2
TGTGCCAGCAGCCATGGTCCCGGGACTAGCGGGACCCCGGCATTCGAGCAGTACTTC
CASSHGPGTSGTPAFEQYF
>few|TRBV7-6|TRBJ2-3|NA
TGTGCCAGCAGCTTATCACCCGCCAGCACAGATACGCAGTATTTT
CASSLSPASTDTQYF
>many|TRBV5-4|TRBJ2-7|NA
TGTGCCAGCAGCTTTTGGCCGAAGACCTCCTACGAGCAGTACTTC
CASSFWPKTSYEQYF
>NA|TRBV4-1|TRBJ2-3|TRBD2
TGCGCCAGCAGCCATAGGACTAGCGGGAGGGACCCAGATACGCAGTATTTT
CASSHRTSGRDPDTQYF
>NA|TRBV20-1|TRBJ2-7|TRBD2
TGCAGTGCTAGCAGACTAGCGGGAGGGTTAAAGAACCACGAGCAGTACTTC
CSASRLAGGLKNHEQYF
>many|TRBV12-3/TRBV12-4|TRBJ2-3|TRBD2
TGTGCCAGCAGCTCAGCTAGCGGATCAAGGGATACGCAGTATTTT
CASSSASGSRDTQYF
>NA|TRBV30|TRBJ2-7|NA
TGTGCCTGGGTGCCCCAGGTACTAGCCTACGAGCAGTACTTC
CAWVPQVLAYEQYF
>many|TRBV7-2|TRBJ1-5|NA
TGTGCCAGCAGCTTAGTCGTAGGGCTTAGCAATCAGCCCCAGCATTTT
CASSLVVGLSNQPQHF
>NA|TRBV24-1|TRBJ1-6|NA
TGTGCCACCAGTGATAACAGGGCGGGTTCACCCCTCCACTTT
CATSDNRAGSPLHF
>NA|TRBV19|TRBJ1-2|TRBD1
TGTGCCAGTAGTATCGGGCAGGGGGTTGTTGGCTACACCTTC
CASSIGQGVVGYTF